The T cell receptor (beta chain) under discussion was sequenced for a study of T cells in Graves' hyperthyroidism and ophthalmopathy. RNA transcripts served as the template for amplifying TCR beta CDR3 regions. TCR CDR3 regions were first amplified by RT-PCR with HTBI primers. TCRdb passed the multiplex PCR reads through MiXCR, listing each CDR3 protein once. This sample has about 770,000 distinct CDR3 sequences, with about 19% found just once. This clonotype was seen many times. The CDR3 totals 15 residues. The V and J ends lost 5 bases and 4 bases, in that order; junction bases with no gene match: 8. Germline V CDR1 and CDR2: SGHAT, FQNNGV.

The sequence was collected from a woman aged 45-65 years with Graves' hyperthyroidism that later progressed to Graves' ophthalmopathy. Sequenced input: blood. The chain combines TRBV11-2 with TRBJ2-3; 8 nucleotides match TRBD1. CDR3 sequence: CASSLRTGSADTQYF. CDR3 nucleotide sequence: TGTGCCAGCAGCCTACGGACAGGGTCTGCAGATACGCAGTATTTT.